There are many counts of the clone carrying this T cell receptor (beta chain). Amplification yielded TCR beta CDR3 regions, with RNA transcripts as the source. In the first-round RT-PCR of the TCR CDR3, the HTBI primer set was used. TCRdb independently ran MiXCR on the multiplex PCR reads; one entry per CDR3 protein. Here the sample spans about half a million distinct CDR3 sequences, around 22% being singletons. This record comes from a study of T cells in Graves' hyperthyroidism and ophthalmopathy. The V and J ends lost 1 base and 8 bases respectively, with 11 bases between them. CDR3 length equals 12 residues. Germline assignment: CDR1 DFQATT and CDR2 SNEGSKA (reference sequence).

The sequenced sample consisted of blood. This clonotype originated in a woman in her 30s with Graves' ophthalmopathy. This chain links TRBV20-1 with TRBJ1-2, with D hard to call. The DNA of the CDR3 is TGCAGTGCTAGAGTAGGCCCGGACGGCTACACCTTC. Amino acids: CSARVGPDGYTF.